Sequencing of this T cell receptor beta chain was carried out in a study of cytomegalovirus exposure and HLA in healthy donors. Study-wide findings and caveats: Of the V segments, some could not be distinguished, including TRBV6-2 and TRBV6-3, and were excluded.

Worth noting for this clone: Its antigen is currently unknown.

Germline V gives CDR1 SGHRS, CDR2 YFSETQ. The CDR3 runs 13 residues. The junction had 3 bases not matched to a gene; V was cut back by 3 bases and J by 5 bases. PCR involved 60 Vbeta and 13 Jbeta primers. The method was immunoSEQ multiplex PCR; TCRdb's version includes in-frame clones alone and lacks a portion of them. The table shows around 200,000 clones, with about 89% occurring only once. This TCR was sampled from a woman under 30 in good health and CMV-seronegative. The rearrangement links TRBV5-1 to TRBJ2-7, with 9 bases lining up with TRBD1. The sequenced material came from PBMCs. The CDR3 DNA reads TGCGCCAGCAGCTCCGGACAGGGGAACGAGCAGTACTTC. Translated: CASSSGQGNEQYF. Combining the CDR3 with reference TRBV5-1 and TRBJ2-7 gives the whole variable domain KAGVTQTPRYLIKTRGQQVTLSCSPISGHRSVSWYQQTPGQGLQFLFEYFSETQRNKGNFPGRFSGRQFSNSRSEMNVSTLELGDSALYLCASSSGQGNEQYFGPGTRLTVT.